The 21 T cell receptor beta chains below all came from one sample that was sequenced in a study of blood T cell repertoires in COVID-19 (dated by TCRdb to the early 2020s). Libraries came from the immunoSEQ multiplex PCR assay. Not all clones reach the TCRdb copy of this immuneACCESS table, which keeps in-frame sequences only. Checked studies attribute under half of the gap to unresolved V genes and leave the rest unexplained. Within this sample are about 60,000 clones, with approximately 90% of them counted one time only. Of the sample, about 1.5% is held by the ten largest clones. The material sequenced was peripheral blood. The receptors here all came from a man between 60 and 70 years old with acute or convalescent COVID-19.

The V call is TRBV24-1, the J call TRBJ1-2, with D perhaps matching TRBD1 (6 bases). CDR1 is KGHDR and CDR2 is SFDVKD in the germline V gene. V lost 8 bases to trimming and J lost 7 bases, with 16 bases between them. The CDR3 has 13 residues. The CDR3: CATTGGGPGGYTF. CDR3 nucleotide sequence: TGTGCCACCACCGGCGGGGGGCCGGGTGGCTACACCTTC.

The chain couples TRBV6-2 or TRBV6-3 to TRBJ2-7; the D is unclear. This CDR3 comprises 14 residues. Germline V CDR1 and CDR2: MNHEY, SVGEGT. Trimming stripped 2 bases from V and 3 bases from J, with 11 bases between. The CDR3 is CASSYGLEGYEQYF. CDR3 coding DNA: TGTGCCAGCAGTTACGGTCTAGAAGGCTACGAGCAGTACTTC.

The chain recombines TRBV28 with TRBJ1-4, with 7 bases identical to TRBD1. From germline, CDR1 is MDHEN and CDR2 SYDVKM. J was trimmed by 3 bases and V by 8 bases; bases with no gene match: 3. The CDR3 sequence is 13 residues long. The CDR3 region has the DNA TGTGCCAGCGGACAGGCATCTAATGAAAAACTGTTTTTT. It is translated as CASGQASNEKLFF.

The rearrangement joins TRBV12-5 to TRBJ1-1; 9 nucleotides align to TRBD1. The CDR3 runs to 15 residues. J was trimmed by 4 bases and V by 2 bases; bases with no gene match: 5. Per germline, CDR1 LGHNT and CDR2 FRNRAP. CDR3 region: CASGLWVTGGTEAFF. The CDR3 DNA is TGTGCTAGTGGTTTGTGGGTGACAGGGGGCACTGAAGCTTTCTTT. Full variable domain (remainder filled in from reference TRBV12-5 and TRBJ1-1): DARVTQTPRHKVTEMGQEVTMRCQPILGHNTVFWYRQTMMQGLELLAYFRNRAPLDDSGMPKDRFSAEMPDATLATLKIQPSEPRDSAVYFCASGLWVTGGTEAFFGQGTRLTVV.

The V call is TRBV9, the J call TRBJ1-4; perhaps TRBD1 as D (6 bases). V lost 7 bases and J 3 bases, leaving 16 bases between the germline ends. The CDR3 spans 15 residues. Germline V CDR1 and CDR2: SGDLS, YYNGEE. The CDR3 DNA reads TGTGCCAGCTCTGGGGGCCCAAGGCCTAATGAAAAACTGTTTTTT. It codes for CASSGGPRPNEKLFF.

The chain uses TRBV7-6 and TRBJ2-5, with unresolved D. CDR1 is SGHVS and CDR2 is FNYEAQ in the germline V gene. The CDR3 totals 14 residues. Trimming removed 5 bases from V and 1 base from J, with 11 bases in between. DNA of the CDR3: TGTGCCAGCAGCCCGGATGGGCTCCAAGAGACCCAGTACTTC. It translates to CASSPDGLQETQYF.

The rearrangement links TRBV18 to TRBJ1-5; D unresolved. The CDR3 length is 17 residues. V was pared by 2 bases and J by 1 base, with 15 bases between. The germline CDR1 and CDR2 sequences are KGHSH and LQKENI. For the CDR3, the DNA is TGTGCCAGCTCACCAACCGGGATTTCTGGGAGCAATCAGCCCCAGCATTTT. Residues: CASSPTGISGSNQPQHF.

The chain couples TRBV5-1 to TRBJ2-3, with D perhaps matching TRBD2 (6 bases). Trimming removed 0 bases at V and 4 bases at J, with 12 bases between. CDR3 size: 15 residues. Germline CDR1 reads SGHRS; CDR2 reads YFSETQ. Here the CDR3 reads CASSLDGSRSDTQYF. In DNA, the CDR3 is TGCGCCAGCAGCTTGGACGGGAGTCGTTCAGATACGCAGTATTTT.

V usage is TRBV6-6 and J usage is TRBJ2-4; D uncertain. Deletions cut 5 bases from V and 0 bases from J, with 11 bases between. The germline V gene has CDR1 MNHNY and CDR2 SVGAGI (reference sequence). The CDR3 runs 15 residues. CDR3 sequence: CASSPDTLAKNIQYF. In nucleotides, the CDR3 is TGTGCCAGCAGTCCTGACACTTTAGCCAAAAACATTCAGTACTTC.

The chain carries TRBV5-1 and TRBJ1-4, with no clear D. CDR1 is SGHRS and CDR2 is YFSETQ in the germline V gene. This CDR3 comprises 13 residues. V shed 2 bases and J shed 8 bases, with 10 bases lying between them. CDR3 sequence reads: CASSFEQKEKLFF. CDR3 in DNA: TGCGCCAGCAGCTTCGAACAGAAAGAAAAACTGTTTTTT.

Only one count was recorded for this clone. V and J are TRBV5-1 and TRBJ2-3, with D maybe TRBD2 (6 bases). This CDR3 is built from 14 residues. V lost 7 bases and J 0 bases, leaving 12 bases between the germline ends. CDR1 and CDR2 (germline): SGHRS, YFSETQ. CDR3 residues: CASYPSVSTDTQYF. The CDR3 bases are TGCGCCAGCTACCCTAGCGTTAGCACAGATACGCAGTATTTT.

The rearrangement uses TRBV15 and TRBJ2-2; 10 nucleotides match TRBD2. Germline V gives CDR1 LNHNV, CDR2 YYDKDF (reference sequence). There are 16 residues in the CDR3. After removal of 0 bases from V and 8 bases from J, the junction contained 6 bases not matched to a gene. CDR3 residues: CATSREGSGRRGELFF. CDR3 sequence (DNA): TGTGCCACCAGCAGAGAGGGTAGCGGGAGGCGAGGGGAGCTGTTTTTT.

The chain has TRBV11-3 and TRBJ2-2, with D perhaps matching TRBD2 (5 bases). This CDR3 has 15 amino acids. CDR1 SGHNT and CDR2 YENEEA come from the germline V gene. The V end lost 2 bases, the J end lost 5 bases, and 12 bases lay between the germline ends. For the CDR3, the DNA is TGTGCCAGCAGCTTATACGGGCCGGGAACCGGGGAGCTGTTTTTT. It codes for CASSLYGPGTGELFF.

This clone was detected only once. This rearrangement joins TRBV15 to TRBJ2-2; maybe TRBD2 (5 bases). The CDR3 is 16 amino acids. V was trimmed by 1 base and J by 0 bases, leaving 9 bases between them. Germline V gives CDR1 LNHNV, CDR2 YYDKDF (reference sequence). CDR3: CATSRGGPANTGELFF. The CDR3 DNA follows: TGTGCCACCAGCAGAGGAGGGCCGGCGAACACCGGGGAGCTGTTTTTT.

The CDR3 bases are TGTGCCAGCAGTTACTCGAACCTAGCGGGAGGAATGTACGAGCAGTACTTC. Translation: CASSYSNLAGGMYEQYF. The chain links TRBV6-2 or TRBV6-3 to TRBJ2-7; 11 bases are shared with TRBD2. The CDR3 extends over 17 amino acids. The V gene end was trimmed by 0 bases and the J gene end by 4 bases; junction bases not matched to a gene: 8. The germline CDR1 and CDR2 sequences are MNHEY and SVGEGT.

The V and J genes are TRBV9 and TRBJ1-4, with TRBD1 identical over 10 bases. Germline loops: CDR1 SGDLS, CDR2 YYNGEE. There are 13 residues in the CDR3. The trim removed 5 bases at V and 8 bases at J, leaving 3 bases unmatched. CDR3 in amino acids: CASSGQGGEKLFF. CDR3 in DNA: TGTGCCAGCAGTGGACAGGGGGGAGAAAAACTGTTTTTT.

The V gene is TRBV11-2, the J gene TRBJ2-7; 8 bases match TRBD1. The germline CDR1 and CDR2 sequences are SGHAT and FQNNGV. This CDR3 contains 15 residues. V dropped 6 bases and J dropped 0; count of bases not matched to a gene: 7. CDR3 residues: CASSLTGESSYEQYF. CDR3 nucleotide sequence: TGTGCCAGCAGTCTGACAGGGGAAAGCTCCTACGAGCAGTACTTC.

The chain joins TRBV24-1 to TRBJ2-5; D possibly corresponds to TRBD1 (5 bases). Germline-derived CDR1 and CDR2 are KGHDR and SFDVKD. CDR3 size: 13 residues. The V end lost 7 bases, the J end lost 4 bases, and 12 bases lay between the germline ends. CDR3 residues: CATSQGEGETQYF. The CDR3 DNA is TGTGCCACCAGCCAAGGGGAAGGAGAGACCCAGTACTTC.

The V and J genes are TRBV4-2 and TRBJ2-7; 11 positions match TRBD2. The junction had 11 bases not matched to a gene; V was cut back by 1 base and J by 0 bases. Germline lookup yields CDR1 LGHNA and CDR2 YNFKEQ. The CDR3 is made up of 19 amino acids. CDR3 nucleotide sequence: TGTGCCAGCAGCCAAGGGGCTAGACTAGCGGGGCGTAGCTCCTACGAGCAGTACTTC. As protein: CASSQGARLAGRSSYEQYF.

V usage is TRBV30 and J usage is TRBJ2-3; maybe TRBD2 (5 bases). This CDR3 has 12 amino acids. The germline CDR1 and CDR2 sequences are GTSNPN and SVGIG (reference sequence). V lost 0 bases to trimming and J lost 5 bases, with 6 bases between them. The chain's CDR3 is CAWSVRGDTQYF. The CDR3 DNA sequence: TGTGCCTGGAGTGTACGGGGAGATACGCAGTATTTT.

The chain is built from TRBV6-1 and TRBJ2-5, with D tentatively TRBD1 (5 bases). The CDR3 is made up of 14 amino acids. Trimming removed 1 base from V and 2 bases from J, with 8 bases in between. Germline V gene data show CDR1 as MNHNS and CDR2 as SASEGT. Here the CDR3 DNA reads TGTGCCAGCAGTGAAGTCGACAGACAAGAGACCCAGTACTTC. Protein: CASSEVDRQETQYF.